These 21 T cell receptor beta chains were all obtained from the same sample, sequenced in a study of shared clonotypes between healthy human individuals. Clones were sequenced by immunoSEQ multiplex PCR, and TCRdb holds only the in-frame ones, with some missing. This table has about 530,000 clones, around 79% appearing once. The sample comprised PBMCs. The receptors stem from a woman aged 35 to 49 in good health. Some clones in this sample may be carry-over from other donors' samples.

This chain connects TRBV13 to TRBJ2-5; 13 bases are shared with TRBD2. This CDR3 region has 17 residues. Germline CDR1 reads PRHDT; CDR2 reads FYEKMQ (reference sequence). Trimming cost V 0 bases and J 1 base; bases outside gene matches: 2. The CDR3 protein is CASSLGLAGGPQETQYF. CDR3 nucleotide sequence: TGTGCCAGCAGCTTAGGACTAGCGGGAGGGCCCCAAGAGACCCAGTACTTC.

As concerns this clone: Other DNA variants within this sample encode the same CDR3. This chain uses TRBV7-3 with TRBJ2-1, with D uncertain. Germline CDR1 is SGHTA and CDR2 is FQGTGA. V lost 5 bases to trimming and J lost 6 bases, with 11 bases between them. The CDR3 contains 13 residues. The DNA of the CDR3 is TGTGCCAGCAGCCCCACTCCCAGCAATGAGCAGTTCTTC. Its translation: CASSPTPSNEQFF. Full variable domain (missing parts from reference TRBV7-3 and TRBJ2-1): GAGVSQTPSNKVTEKGKYVELRCDPISGHTALYWYRQSLGQGPEFLIYFQGTGAADDSGLPNDRFFAVRPEGSVSTLKIQRTERGDSAVYLCASSPTPSNEQFFGPGTRLTVL.

On this clone: With only one base between it and a far larger clone, this is likely a read error. Distinct nucleotide sequences in the sample also encode this CDR3. The chain couples TRBV11-3 to TRBJ2-2; 7 positions match TRBD2. The CDR3 sequence is 17 residues long. Germline values: CDR1 SGHNT, CDR2 YENEEA. The CDR3 DNA follows: TGTGCCAGCAGCTCCTCAGCGAGCGGGGAGAACACCGGGGAGCTGTTCTTT. It translates to CASSSSASGENTGELFF. Using reference TRBV11-3 and TRBJ2-2 for the parts outside the CDR3, the full variable domain is EAGVVQSPRYKIIEKKQPVAFWCNPISGHNTLYWYLQNLGQGPELLIRYENEEAVDDSQLPKDRFSAERLKGVDSTLKIQPAELGDSAVYLCASSSSASGENTGELFFGEGSRLTVL.

V is TRBV18 and J is TRBJ1-2; D may be TRBD1 (6 bases). Trimming took 3 bases from V and 6 from J, leaving 11 bases between them. The CDR3 runs to 13 residues. Germline V gives CDR1 KGHSH, CDR2 LQKENI. The CDR3 sequence is CASSPLTGDGYTF. The CDR3 region has the DNA TGTGCCAGCTCACCTCTGACAGGTGATGGCTACACCTTC.

This chain uses TRBV29-1 with TRBJ2-7; 12 bases agree with TRBD2. Germline CDR1 and CDR2: SQVTM and ANQGSEA. The CDR3 is 16 amino acids. The V segment lost 1 base and the J segment 4 bases; nucleotides outside the gene matches: 8. The chain's CDR3 is CSVEVPLAGGWYEQYF. CDR3 DNA sequence: TGCAGCGTTGAAGTTCCCCTAGCGGGAGGGTGGTACGAGCAGTACTTC.

J is TRBJ2-1 and V is TRBV7-3, with TRBD1 as a possible D gene (6 bases). The CDR3 extends over 15 amino acids. Per the germline V gene, CDR1 is SGHTA and CDR2 is FQGTGA. Deletions cut 5 bases from V and 7 bases from J, with 18 bases between. The CDR3 loop reads CASSPQGGRANEQFF. CDR3 bases: TGTGCCAGCAGCCCACAGGGCGGAAGGGCGAATGAGCAGTTCTTC.

The chain couples TRBV5-4 to TRBJ1-2, with D tentatively TRBD1 (6 bases). The CDR3 has 13 residues. CDR1 is SGHNT and CDR2 is YYREEE in the germline V gene (reference sequence). Trimming stripped 4 bases from V and 1 base from J, with 8 bases between. Written as DNA, the CDR3 is TGTGCCAGCAGCCGACAGGATAACTATGGCTACACCTTC. It specifies CASSRQDNYGYTF. The variable domain in full, with the rest retrieved from reference TRBV5-4 and TRBJ1-2, is ETGVTQSPTHLIKTRGQQVTLRCSSQSGHNTVSWYQQALGQGPQFIFQYYREEENGRGNFPPRFSGLQFPNYSSELNVNALELDDSALYLCASSRQDNYGYTFGSGTRLTVV.

This rearrangement joins TRBV10-3 to TRBJ1-4; 9 nucleotides agree with TRBD1. The ends lost 2 bases at V and 8 bases at J; junction bases unmatched: 3. The CDR3 is made up of 14 amino acids. Germline CDR1 reads ENHRY; CDR2 reads SYGVKD. The CDR3 loop is CAISEGTGREKLFF. Written as DNA, the CDR3 is TGTGCCATCAGTGAGGGGACAGGGCGGGAAAAACTGTTTTTT.

The chain combines TRBV28 with TRBJ1-1, with D perhaps TRBD1 (6 bases). The CDR3 spans 12 residues. V gave up 8 bases and J gave up 9 bases, with 16 bases separating them. Germline V gene sequence: CDR1 MDHEN, CDR2 SYDVKM. The CDR3 reads CASQKIDRKAFF. The CDR3 bases are TGTGCCAGCCAAAAAATCGACAGGAAAGCTTTCTTT.

The genes are TRBV7-8 and TRBJ1-3; 11 bases are shared with TRBD1. V was clipped by 4 bases and J by 9 bases; unmatched bases: 5. Germline assignment: CDR1 SGHVS and CDR2 FQNEAQ. The CDR3 is 14 amino acids. CDR3 sequence reads: CASSWDRGTGTIYF. For the CDR3, the DNA is TGTGCCAGCAGCTGGGACAGGGGGACCGGCACCATATATTTT.

This rearrangement joins TRBV15 to TRBJ2-1, with 10 nucleotides matching TRBD2. The CDR3 sequence is 22 residues long. V trimming: 1 base; J trimming: 5 bases; junction bases outside the gene matches: 23. Germline V gives CDR1 LNHNV, CDR2 YYDKDF (reference sequence). CDR3 sequence (DNA): TGTGCCACCAGCAGAGGTTCCCCCCGGCTAGCGGGAGTGGTTTTGTTCCACAATGAGCAGTTCTTC. Translated: CATSRGSPRLAGVVLFHNEQFF.

This clone has a handful of counts. The V call is TRBV2, the J call TRBJ2-1; D is possibly TRBD1 (7 bases). The germline V gene has CDR1 SNHLY and CDR2 FYNNEI. V was pared by 0 bases and J by 12 bases, with 18 bases between. CDR3 length: 15 amino acids. CDR3 bases: TGTGCCAGCAGTGAAGCAACCACCCTCCAGGGGGGGCAGTTCTTC. Amino acids: CASSEATTLQGGQFF.

The V call is TRBV5-1, the J call TRBJ2-5, with TRBD2 identical over 8 bases. Trimming removed 0 bases from V and 4 bases from J; junction bases left unmatched: 17. The CDR3 totals 19 residues. Germline V gene data show CDR1 as SGHRS and CDR2 as YFSETQ. DNA for the CDR3: TGCGCCAGCAGCTTGGTCCCCCCTCGACTAGCGAGTGGGAGAGAGACCCAGTACTTC. Protein: CASSLVPPRLASGRETQYF.

The gene calls are TRBV7-8 and TRBJ1-2; D unclear. V lost 0 bases and J 3 bases, leaving 5 bases between the germline ends. CDR1 is SGHVS and CDR2 is FQNEAQ in the germline V gene. This CDR3 contains 13 residues. This chain's CDR3 is CASSLASYYGYTF. CDR3 in DNA: TGTGCCAGCAGCTTAGCTTCGTACTATGGCTACACCTTC.

The rearrangement uses TRBV7-3 and TRBJ2-1; D might be TRBD1 (5 bases). Germline CDR1 is SGHTA and CDR2 is FQGTGA. V lost 2 bases, J lost 5 bases, and 13 bases lay in between. The CDR3 contains 15 residues. The CDR3 DNA follows: TGTGCCAGCAGCTTATATCCTAGGGGTAACAATGAGCAGTTCTTC. Amino acids: CASSLYPRGNNEQFF.

This clone occurred a few times. The genes are TRBV6-1 and TRBJ2-1, with no clear D. Trimming left V 6 bases short and J 0 bases short, with 12 bases between. The length of the CDR3 is 15 residues. CDR1 and CDR2 (germline): MNHNS, SASEGT. CDR3 bases: TGTGCCAGCAGCGAACAAGATAGCTCCTACAATGAGCAGTTCTTC. It encodes CASSEQDSSYNEQFF.

V usage is TRBV2 and J usage is TRBJ2-3; D is perhaps TRBD2 (5 bases). V shed 5 bases and J shed 0 bases, with 9 bases lying between them. CDR1 and CDR2 (germline): SNHLY, FYNNEI. CDR3 length: 14 residues. The chain's CDR3 is CASSRRTSTDTQYF. The CDR3 nucleotides read TGTGCCAGCAGTCGTCGGACTAGCACAGATACGCAGTATTTT.

The chain joins TRBV5-4 to TRBJ1-4; TRBD1 might be the D (5 bases). The germline V gene encodes CDR1 SGHNT and CDR2 YYREEE (reference sequence). This CDR3 is built from 14 residues. The V end lost 0 bases, the J end lost 10 bases, and 13 bases lay between the germline ends. CDR3 sequence (DNA): TGTGCCAGCAGCTTGGCACCGGGGGTGGGAAAACTGTTTTTT. This translates into CASSLAPGVGKLFF.

The V and J genes are TRBV5-1 and TRBJ1-1, with D possibly being TRBD1 (6 bases). The CDR3 extends over 15 amino acids. Per the germline V gene, CDR1 is SGHRS and CDR2 is YFSETQ. Trimming left V 3 bases short and J 5 bases short, with 17 bases between. This chain's CDR3 is CASSWQDSGGTEAFF. The CDR3 DNA reads TGCGCCAGCAGCTGGCAGGACAGTGGGGGGACTGAAGCTTTCTTT. The full variable domain, rest sourced from reference TRBV5-1 and TRBJ1-1, is KAGVTQTPRYLIKTRGQQVTLSCSPISGHRSVSWYQQTPGQGLQFLFEYFSETQRNKGNFPGRFSGRQFSNSRSEMNVSTLELGDSALYLCASSWQDSGGTEAFFGQGTRLTVV.

This clone was seen a handful of times. This CDR3 is also generated by other DNA sequences in the sample. This chain's CDR3 is CASSPQGSGNTIYF. The CDR3 nucleotides read TGCGCCAGCAGCCCACAGGGTTCTGGAAACACCATATATTTT. This chain links TRBV5-1 with TRBJ1-3, with D perhaps matching TRBD1 (6 bases). This CDR3 comprises 14 residues. Between the trimmed V and J ends, which lost 4 bases and 1 base, there was a span of 9 bases. Germline V lookup: CDR1 SGHRS, CDR2 YFSETQ.

To note about this clone: This sample includes further DNA sequences coding for the same CDR3. The rearrangement links TRBV11-3 to TRBJ2-2; D is possibly TRBD1 (6 bases). The germline V gene encodes CDR1 SGHNT and CDR2 YENEEA. This CDR3 comprises 14 residues. V dropped 6 bases and J dropped 5 bases, with 13 bases sitting between them. The CDR3 reads CASRRGGSTGELFF. DNA of the CDR3: TGTGCCAGCAGGAGAGGGGGTTCAACCGGGGAGCTGTTTTTT.